The entry below gives a single T cell receptor (beta chain) sequence along with its context. This sample is drawn from a study of blood T cell repertoires in COVID-19. Study overall: The cDNA or gDNA used as material had been derived from T cells, B-cell-depleted T cells, or PBMCs.

The data were produced by immunoSEQ multiplex PCR, yet TCRdb's version contains in-frame clones alone and is incomplete. The repertoire holds some 400,000 clones, with about nine tenths as singletons. V gave up 3 bases and J gave up 3 bases, with 16 bases separating them. The CDR3 is 16 amino acids. Germline V gene data show CDR1 as SGHAT and CDR2 as FQDESV (reference sequence). This chain uses TRBV11-1 with TRBJ2-3; D may be TRBD2 (6 bases). This TCR derives from a woman aged 25 to 39 who had recovered from COVID-19. The sequencing sample was made of PBMCs or T cells enriched from blood (not recorded which). For the CDR3, the DNA is TGTGCCAGCAGCTTGGATGGCGGGATAGGAACAGATACGCAGTATTTT. Its protein is CASSLDGGIGTDTQYF.